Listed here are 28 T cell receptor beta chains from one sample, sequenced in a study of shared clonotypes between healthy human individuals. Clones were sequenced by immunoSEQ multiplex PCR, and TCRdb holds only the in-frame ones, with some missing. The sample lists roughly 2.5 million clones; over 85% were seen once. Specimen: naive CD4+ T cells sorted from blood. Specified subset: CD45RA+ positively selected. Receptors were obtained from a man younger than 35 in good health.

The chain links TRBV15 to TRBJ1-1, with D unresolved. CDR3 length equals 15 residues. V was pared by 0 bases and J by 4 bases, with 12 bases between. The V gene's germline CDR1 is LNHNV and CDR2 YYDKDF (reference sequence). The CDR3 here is CATSRDRLRTTEAFF. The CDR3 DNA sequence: TGTGCCACCAGCAGAGATCGATTGAGAACCACTGAAGCTTTCTTT.

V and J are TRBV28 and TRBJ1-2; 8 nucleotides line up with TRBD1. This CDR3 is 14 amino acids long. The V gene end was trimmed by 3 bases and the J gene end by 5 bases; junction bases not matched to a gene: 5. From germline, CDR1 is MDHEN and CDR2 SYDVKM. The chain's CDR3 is CASSFPGGQYGYTF. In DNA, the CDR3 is TGTGCCAGCAGTTTTCCAGGGGGCCAATATGGCTACACCTTC.

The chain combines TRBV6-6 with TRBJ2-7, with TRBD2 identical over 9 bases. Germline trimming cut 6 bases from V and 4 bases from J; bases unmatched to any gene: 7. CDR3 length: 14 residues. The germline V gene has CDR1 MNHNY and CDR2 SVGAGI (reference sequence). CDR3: CASRLAGEGYEQYF. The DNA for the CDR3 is TGTGCCAGCAGGTTAGCGGGAGAGGGGTACGAGCAGTACTTC.

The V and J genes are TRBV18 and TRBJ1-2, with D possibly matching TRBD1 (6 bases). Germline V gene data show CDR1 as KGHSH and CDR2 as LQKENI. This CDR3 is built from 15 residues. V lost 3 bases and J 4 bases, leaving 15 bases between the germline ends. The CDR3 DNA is TGTGCCAGCTCACCCTTGGGGGGCTGGAGCTATGGCTACACCTTC. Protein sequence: CASSPLGGWSYGYTF. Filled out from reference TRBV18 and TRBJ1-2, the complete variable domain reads NAGVMQNPRHLVRRRGQEARLRCSPMKGHSHVYWYRQLPEEGLKFMVYLQKENIIDESGMPKERFSAEFPKEGPSILRIQQVVRGDSAAYFCASSPLGGWSYGYTFGSGTRLTVV.

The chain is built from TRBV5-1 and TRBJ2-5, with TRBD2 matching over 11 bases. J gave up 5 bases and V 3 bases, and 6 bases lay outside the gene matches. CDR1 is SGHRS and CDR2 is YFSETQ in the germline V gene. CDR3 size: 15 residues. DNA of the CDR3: TGCGCCAGCAGCTCGTTACTAGCGGGAGTTGAGACCCAGTACTTC. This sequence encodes CASSSLLAGVETQYF.

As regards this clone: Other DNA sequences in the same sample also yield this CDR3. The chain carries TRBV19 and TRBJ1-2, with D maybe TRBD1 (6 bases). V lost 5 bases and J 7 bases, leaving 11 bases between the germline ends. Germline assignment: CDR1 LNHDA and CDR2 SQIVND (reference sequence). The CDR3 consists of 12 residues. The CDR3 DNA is TGTGCCAGTAGTCCACAGGGAGGTGGCTACACCTTC. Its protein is CASSPQGGGYTF.

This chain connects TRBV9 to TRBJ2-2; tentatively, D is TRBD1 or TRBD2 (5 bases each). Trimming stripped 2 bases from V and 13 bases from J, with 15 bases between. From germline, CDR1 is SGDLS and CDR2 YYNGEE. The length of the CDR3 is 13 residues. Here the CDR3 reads CASSVRRGGGLFF. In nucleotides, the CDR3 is TGTGCCAGCAGCGTCAGACGGGGCGGCGGGCTGTTTTTT.

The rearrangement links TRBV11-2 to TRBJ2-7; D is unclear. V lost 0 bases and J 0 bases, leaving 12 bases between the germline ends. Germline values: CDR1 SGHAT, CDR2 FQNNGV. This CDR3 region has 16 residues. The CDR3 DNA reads TGTGCCAGCAGCTTAGATCCAAGTGCGAGCTCCTACGAGCAGTACTTC. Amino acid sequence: CASSLDPSASSYEQYF.

CDR3 in amino acids: CASSQPGPPDTQYF. The CDR3 nucleotides read TGCGCCAGCAGCCAACCGGGGCCCCCAGATACGCAGTATTTT. The chain links TRBV10-2 to TRBJ2-3; D might be TRBD1 or TRBD2, each matching 5 bases. The V gene's germline CDR1 is WSHSY and CDR2 SAAADI. The CDR3 loop spans 14 amino acids. V dropped 6 bases and J dropped 4 bases, with 14 bases sitting between them.

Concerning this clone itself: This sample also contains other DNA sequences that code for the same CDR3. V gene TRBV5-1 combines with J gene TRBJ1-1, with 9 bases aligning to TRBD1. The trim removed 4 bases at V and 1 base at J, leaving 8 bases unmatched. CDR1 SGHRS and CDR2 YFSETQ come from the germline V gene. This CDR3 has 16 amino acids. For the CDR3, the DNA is TGCGCCAGCAGCCCGGGACAGGGCTCTCCGAACACTGAAGCTTTCTTT. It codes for CASSPGQGSPNTEAFF.

The CDR3 is CASSRGITFPEQYF. The CDR3 DNA follows: TGCGCCAGCAGTCGCGGGATTACCTTCCCCGAGCAGTACTTC. The chain links TRBV10-1 to TRBJ2-7; TRBD2 is a possible D gene (6 bases). Germline CDR1 reads WNHNN; CDR2 reads SYGVQD (reference sequence). The CDR3 is 14 amino acids. Between the trimmed V and J ends, which lost 5 bases and 6 bases, there was a span of 17 bases.

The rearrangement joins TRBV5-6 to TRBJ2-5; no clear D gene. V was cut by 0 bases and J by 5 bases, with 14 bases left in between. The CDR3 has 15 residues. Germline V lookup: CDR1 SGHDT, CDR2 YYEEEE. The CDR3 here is CASSLVVANGETQYF. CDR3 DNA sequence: TGTGCCAGCAGCTTGGTTGTCGCAAACGGGGAGACCCAGTACTTC.

The DNA for the CDR3 is TGTGCCAGTAGAGGGGACTACGACAATCAGCCCCAGCATTTT. Its translation is CASRGDYDNQPQHF. V and J are TRBV19 and TRBJ1-5; tentative D call: TRBD1 (5 bases). The CDR3 spans 14 residues. Trimming took off 6 bases at V and 3 bases at J, with 12 bases between the two ends. CDR1 is LNHDA, CDR2 SQIVND, per germline (reference sequence).

CDR3 nucleotides: TGTGCCAGTAGTACCCCCAGGACAGGAAATTCACCCCTCCACTTT. Translated: CASSTPRTGNSPLHF. The genes are TRBV19 and TRBJ1-6; TRBD1 aligns across 7 bases. CDR1 LNHDA and CDR2 SQIVND come from the germline V gene (reference sequence). This CDR3 region has 15 residues. J was trimmed by 7 bases and V by 4 bases; bases with no gene match: 7.

CDR3 DNA: TGTGCCATTAGGGGGACAGGGGGCAAGTACGAGCAGTACTTC. This gives the protein CAIRGTGGKYEQYF. The chain carries TRBV28 and TRBJ2-7, with 12 bases matching TRBD1. Germline V lookup: CDR1 MDHEN, CDR2 SYDVKM. With V trimmed by 10 bases and J by 4 bases, 8 bases remained unmatched. The CDR3 length is 14 residues.

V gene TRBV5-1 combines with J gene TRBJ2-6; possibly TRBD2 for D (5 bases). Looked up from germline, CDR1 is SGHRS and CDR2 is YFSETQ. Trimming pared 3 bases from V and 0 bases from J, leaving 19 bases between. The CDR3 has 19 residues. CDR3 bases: TGCGCCAGCAGCTCTACGAGAGGAGGATCCACCTCTGGGGCCAACGTCCTGACTTTC. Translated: CASSSTRGGSTSGANVLTF.

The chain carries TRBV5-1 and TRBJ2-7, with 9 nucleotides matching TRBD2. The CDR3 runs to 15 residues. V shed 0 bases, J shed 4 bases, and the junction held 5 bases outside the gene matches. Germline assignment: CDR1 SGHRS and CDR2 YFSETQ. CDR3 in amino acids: CASSLETSGLYEQYF. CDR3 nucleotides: TGCGCCAGCAGCTTGGAAACTAGCGGGTTATACGAGCAGTACTTC.

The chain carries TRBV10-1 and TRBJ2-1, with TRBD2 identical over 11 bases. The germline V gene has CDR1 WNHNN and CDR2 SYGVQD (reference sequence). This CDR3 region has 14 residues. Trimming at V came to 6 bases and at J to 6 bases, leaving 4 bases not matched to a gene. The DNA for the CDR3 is TGCGCCAGCAGCCCTAGCGGGAGGCCCAATGAGCAGTTCTTC. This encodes CASSPSGRPNEQFF.

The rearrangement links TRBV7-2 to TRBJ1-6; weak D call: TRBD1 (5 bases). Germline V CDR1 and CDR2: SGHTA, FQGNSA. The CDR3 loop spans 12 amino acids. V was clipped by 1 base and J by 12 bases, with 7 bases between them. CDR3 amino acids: CASSLDGGPLHF. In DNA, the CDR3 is TGTGCCAGCAGCTTAGACGGGGGACCCCTCCACTTT.

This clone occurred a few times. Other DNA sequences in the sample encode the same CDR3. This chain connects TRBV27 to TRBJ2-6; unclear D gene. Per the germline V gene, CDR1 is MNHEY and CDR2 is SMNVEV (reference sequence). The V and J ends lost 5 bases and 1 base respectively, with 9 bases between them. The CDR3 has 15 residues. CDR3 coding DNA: TGTGCCAGCAGTGGCAGAGTGTCTGGGGCCAACGTCCTGACTTTC. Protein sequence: CASSGRVSGANVLTF.

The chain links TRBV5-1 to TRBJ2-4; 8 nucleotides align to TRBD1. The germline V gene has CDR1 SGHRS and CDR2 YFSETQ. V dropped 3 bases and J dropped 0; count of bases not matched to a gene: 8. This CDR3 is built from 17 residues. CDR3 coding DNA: TGCGCCAGCAGCTGGAGTTCAGGGGGCGAAGCCAAAAACATTCAGTACTTC. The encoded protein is CASSWSSGGEAKNIQYF.

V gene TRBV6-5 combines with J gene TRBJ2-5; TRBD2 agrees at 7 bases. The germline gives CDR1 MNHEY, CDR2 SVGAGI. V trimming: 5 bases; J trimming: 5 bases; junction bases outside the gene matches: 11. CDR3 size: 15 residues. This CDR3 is CASSPTWEGWETQYF. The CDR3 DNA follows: TGTGCCAGCAGTCCTACATGGGAGGGTTGGGAGACCCAGTACTTC.

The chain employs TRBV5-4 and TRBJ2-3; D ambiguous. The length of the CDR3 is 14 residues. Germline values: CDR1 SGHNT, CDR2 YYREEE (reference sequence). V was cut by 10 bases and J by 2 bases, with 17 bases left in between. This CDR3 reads CAFGVLYYTDTQYF. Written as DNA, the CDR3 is TGTGCCTTTGGGGTCCTATATTACACAGATACGCAGTATTTT. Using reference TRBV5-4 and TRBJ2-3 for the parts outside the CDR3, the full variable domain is ETGVTQSPTHLIKTRGQQVTLRCSSQSGHNTVSWYQQALGQGPQFIFQYYREEENGRGNFPPRFSGLQFPNYSSELNVNALELDDSALYLCAFGVLYYTDTQYFGPGTRLTVL.

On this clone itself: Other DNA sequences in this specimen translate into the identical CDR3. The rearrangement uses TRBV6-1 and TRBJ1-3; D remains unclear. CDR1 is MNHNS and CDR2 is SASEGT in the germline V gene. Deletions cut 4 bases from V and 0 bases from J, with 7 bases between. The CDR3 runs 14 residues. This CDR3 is CASSVASSGNTIYF. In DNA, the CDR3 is TGTGCCAGCAGTGTGGCATCCTCTGGAAACACCATATATTTT.

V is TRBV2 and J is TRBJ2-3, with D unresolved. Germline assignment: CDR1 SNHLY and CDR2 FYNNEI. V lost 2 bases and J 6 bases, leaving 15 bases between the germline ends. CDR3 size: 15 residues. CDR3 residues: CASSERKYVVDTQYF. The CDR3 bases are TGTGCCAGCAGTGAACGTAAATATGTGGTGGATACGCAGTATTTT.

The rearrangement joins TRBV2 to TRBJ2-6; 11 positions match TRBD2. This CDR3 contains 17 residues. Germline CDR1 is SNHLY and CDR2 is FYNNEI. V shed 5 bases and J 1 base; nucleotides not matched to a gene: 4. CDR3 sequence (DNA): TGTGCCAGCAGTCGACTAGCGGGAACTTCTGGGGCCAACGTCCTGACTTTC. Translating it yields CASSRLAGTSGANVLTF.

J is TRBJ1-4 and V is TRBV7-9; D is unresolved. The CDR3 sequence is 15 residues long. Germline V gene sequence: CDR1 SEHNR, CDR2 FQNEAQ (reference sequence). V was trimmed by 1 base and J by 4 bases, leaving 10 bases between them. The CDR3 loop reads CASSLDPTVNEKLFF. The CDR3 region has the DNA TGTGCCAGCAGCTTAGATCCGACGGTTAATGAAAAACTGTTTTTT.

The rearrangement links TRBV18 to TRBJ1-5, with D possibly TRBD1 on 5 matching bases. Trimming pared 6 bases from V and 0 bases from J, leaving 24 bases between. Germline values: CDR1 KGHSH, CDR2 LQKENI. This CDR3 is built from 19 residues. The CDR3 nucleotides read TGTGCCAGCTCTCCCACAGATCGGGGGATACTCTATAGCAATCAGCCCCAGCATTTT. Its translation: CASSPTDRGILYSNQPQHF.